One T cell receptor (beta chain) is described in this entry. Its antigen specificity is not known. No much larger clone is present one base from it, and per-base qualities are unavailable. The junction shows trimming of 4 bases on V and 1 base on J, and the gene matches do not reach 8 bases of it. The germline V gene encodes CDR1 SGHDT and CDR2 YYEEEE. Its CDR3 holds 16 amino acids, cysteine through phenylalanine. CDR3 DNA is the only sequence kept; it has 48 bases, read in frame from the first base. This sample is drawn from a study of T cell changes during pregnancy in multiple sclerosis (dated by TCRdb to between 2018 and 2021). With regard to the full study: Changes in the T cell repertoire over the course of pregnancy were examined in this study in women with multiple sclerosis.

Library preparation employed the immunoSEQ multiplex PCR assay. TCRdb obtained this table from immuneACCESS and retained in-frame rearrangements with V and J assigned. These tables miss some clones; where compared with another copy, unresolved V genes account for less than half of the shortfall, and the remainder is unexplained. Present in this sample are roughly 70,000 clones, 92% of which were seen just once. The ten largest clones represent about 2% of the sample. Sequencing used peripheral blood, obtained before pregnancy. The chain was built from TRBV5-6 and TRBJ1-2; TRBD1 aligns with 9 central bases. This TCR derives from a female donor with multiple sclerosis, enrolled in a pregnancy study. CDR3 reads: CASSRDRVEGNYGYTF. The DNA reads TGTGCCAGCAGCCGGGACAGGGTGGAGGGTAACTATGGCTACACCTTC.